These T cell receptor beta chains were read from a single sample in a study of tissue T cells after allogeneic stem cell transplantation. The data were produced by immunoSEQ multiplex PCR, yet TCRdb's version contains in-frame clones alone and is incomplete. The repertoire holds tens of thousands of clones, roughly 85% seen once, with under 4.5% in the top ten. The source was blood, collected before transplantation. The receptors here all came from a woman aged 18 to 55 who later had graft-versus-host disease after an allogeneic stem cell transplant. Both conserved end residues are part of each CDR3. The order of the fields is V gene, clone size, D gene, J gene, CDR3 DNA, CDR3 protein. The D gene is left open where the match is weak. The size of a clone is reported for some rows only, either as once, few or many, or as a class for expanded clones.

v_gene: TRBV9
abundance: -
d_gene: TRBD1
j_gene: TRBJ1-3
CDR3nt: TGTGCCAGCAGCCCCCGCTTACAGGGGGCTGGAAACACCATATATTTT
CDR3aa: CASSPRLQGAGNTIYF

v_gene: TRBV28
abundance: -
d_gene: TRBD1
j_gene: TRBJ2-1
CDR3nt: TGTGCCAGCAGTTTAATCGGGACAGGGAGCTCCTACAATGAGCAGTTCTTC
CDR3aa: CASSLIGTGSSYNEQFF

v_gene: TRBV25-1
abundance: -
d_gene: TRBD1
j_gene: TRBJ1-1
CDR3nt: TGTGCCAGCAGTGTGGCAGGGGGGATGAACACTGAAGCTTTCTTT
CDR3aa: CASSVAGGMNTEAFF

v_gene: TRBV6-4
abundance: -
d_gene: -
j_gene: TRBJ2-3
CDR3nt: TGTGCCAGCAAAGGGCTCTGGGGACCCTCGGATACGCAGTATTTT
CDR3aa: CASKGLWGPSDTQYF

v_gene: TRBV5-5
abundance: -
d_gene: -
j_gene: TRBJ2-1
CDR3nt: TGTGCCAGCAGCACCAGGACTGGAGAAGGGCAGTTCTTC
CDR3aa: CASSTRTGEGQFF

v_gene: TRBV7-9
abundance: -
d_gene: TRBD1
j_gene: TRBJ1-4
CDR3nt: TGTGCCAGCAGCTTGGGACAGGGGCGTGAAAAACTGTTTTTT
CDR3aa: CASSLGQGREKLFF

v_gene: TRBV29-1
abundance: -
d_gene: TRBD1
j_gene: TRBJ2-7
CDR3nt: TGCAGCGCCCCCCCGGGACAGGTAACCGTTTACGAGCAGTACTTC
CDR3aa: CSAPPGQVTVYEQYF

v_gene: TRBV12-5
abundance: -
d_gene: TRBD2
j_gene: TRBJ2-3
CDR3nt: TGTGCTAGTGGTCATGCGGGAGGCCCCACAGATACGCAGTATTTT
CDR3aa: CASGHAGGPTDTQYF

v_gene: TRBV29-1
abundance: -
d_gene: TRBD2
j_gene: TRBJ2-1
CDR3nt: TGCAGCGTTGAACAGGCTAGCGGAAAATCCTACAATGAGCAGTTCTTC
CDR3aa: CSVEQASGKSYNEQFF

v_gene: TRBV4-3
abundance: few
d_gene: -
j_gene: TRBJ2-3
CDR3nt: TGCGCCAGCAGCCAAGAGTTTCAGTTGGGCTCTAGCACAGATACGCAGTATTTT
CDR3aa: CASSQEFQLGSSTDTQYF

v_gene: TRBV10-2
abundance: -
d_gene: TRBD2
j_gene: TRBJ2-7
CDR3nt: TGCGCCAGCAGTGGTTCTAGCGGGGGAGCCTACGAGCAGTACTTC
CDR3aa: CASSGSSGGAYEQYF

v_gene: TRBV30
abundance: -
d_gene: TRBD1
j_gene: TRBJ1-1
CDR3nt: TGTGCCTGCGCCGGGACAGAGAACACTGAAGCTTTCTTT
CDR3aa: CACAGTENTEAFF

v_gene: TRBV27
abundance: -
d_gene: TRBD1
j_gene: TRBJ1-6
CDR3nt: TGTGCCAGCAGTGTCGGGACAGGCGCGTCGTGGGGGGTCTCCTATAATTCACCCCTCCACTTT
CDR3aa: CASSVGTGASWGVSYNSPLHF

v_gene: TRBV11-2
abundance: -
d_gene: -
j_gene: TRBJ1-6
CDR3nt: TGTGCCAGCAGCTTAGTAGGCCCTAATTCACCCCTCCACTTT
CDR3aa: CASSLVGPNSPLHF

v_gene: TRBV19
abundance: -
d_gene: TRBD1
j_gene: TRBJ1-2
CDR3nt: TGTGCCAGTACCAAAACAGGGGGTGGTGGCTACACCTTC
CDR3aa: CASTKTGGGGYTF

v_gene: TRBV4-2
abundance: -
d_gene: -
j_gene: TRBJ1-4
CDR3nt: TGTGCCAGCAGCCAAGTTCGTACAATGGGTGAAAAACTGTTTTTT
CDR3aa: CASSQVRTMGEKLFF

v_gene: TRBV6-6
abundance: -
d_gene: TRBD1
j_gene: TRBJ1-2
CDR3nt: TGTGCCAGCAGTTACCGTCCCGGGACAGGGACCTACACCTTC
CDR3aa: CASSYRPGTGTYTF

v_gene: TRBV4-1
abundance: -
d_gene: TRBD1
j_gene: TRBJ1-1
CDR3nt: TGCGCCAGCAGCCAGAGGACAGGGCGAACGACTGAAGCTTTCTTT
CDR3aa: CASSQRTGRTTEAFF

v_gene: TRBV5-5
abundance: -
d_gene: -
j_gene: TRBJ2-1
CDR3nt: TGTGCCAGCAGCTTGGCCGGGAGCAAGATGAATGAGCAGTTCTTC
CDR3aa: CASSLAGSKMNEQFF

v_gene: TRBV6-1
abundance: -
d_gene: -
j_gene: TRBJ2-7
CDR3nt: TGTGCCAGCAGTGTGGGGGGAGGGGGTTTTTCCTCCTACGAGCAGTACTTC
CDR3aa: CASSVGGGGFSSYEQYF

v_gene: TRBV9
abundance: few
d_gene: -
j_gene: TRBJ2-3
CDR3nt: TGTGCCAGCAGCGCCAGATCCACTAAAACAGATACGCAGTATTTT
CDR3aa: CASSARSTKTDTQYF

v_gene: TRBV7-2
abundance: -
d_gene: -
j_gene: TRBJ2-1
CDR3nt: TGTGCCAGCAGCAACTTCGTAGACTCCTACAATGAGCAGTTCTTC
CDR3aa: CASSNFVDSYNEQFF

v_gene: TRBV5-1
abundance: -
d_gene: -
j_gene: TRBJ2-7
CDR3nt: TGCGCCAGCAGCTTGGTGGGGATCGAGCAGTACTTC
CDR3aa: CASSLVGIEQYF

v_gene: TRBV15
abundance: medium-sized
d_gene: -
j_gene: TRBJ2-1
CDR3nt: TGTGCCACCAGCAGAGGGCAGAGGCTACTATACAATGAGCAGTTCTTC
CDR3aa: CATSRGQRLLYNEQFF

v_gene: TRBV4-2
abundance: -
d_gene: TRBD1
j_gene: TRBJ1-3
CDR3nt: TGTGCCAGCAGCCAACATATAGGACAGGGCGGAAACACCATATATTTT
CDR3aa: CASSQHIGQGGNTIYF

v_gene: TRBV30
abundance: -
d_gene: TRBD2
j_gene: TRBJ2-7
CDR3nt: TGTGCCTGGAGTGCCCGTATGGGCGGGGGTCCCTACGAGCAGTACTTC
CDR3aa: CAWSARMGGGPYEQYF

v_gene: TRBV7-8
abundance: -
d_gene: TRBD1
j_gene: TRBJ1-4
CDR3nt: TGTGCCAGCAGCTTAAGTGAACAGGGGCTTGAAAAACTGTTTTTT
CDR3aa: CASSLSEQGLEKLFF

v_gene: TRBV5-4
abundance: few
d_gene: TRBD2
j_gene: TRBJ2-3
CDR3nt: TGTGCCAGCAGCTGGGGACTAGCGGGGAGCACAGATACGCAGTATTTT
CDR3aa: CASSWGLAGSTDTQYF

v_gene: TRBV18
abundance: -
d_gene: TRBD1
j_gene: TRBJ2-7
CDR3nt: TGTGCCAGCTCACCCACAGGGGACGTTATCTACGAGCAGTACTTC
CDR3aa: CASSPTGDVIYEQYF

v_gene: TRBV6-4
abundance: medium-sized
d_gene: -
j_gene: TRBJ2-2
CDR3nt: TGTGCCAGCAGTGCAGGGGACACCGGGGAGCTGTTTTTT
CDR3aa: CASSAGDTGELFF

v_gene: TRBV6-5
abundance: -
d_gene: -
j_gene: TRBJ2-2
CDR3nt: TGTGCCACGAAACCGGGGGCCGGGGAGCTGTTTTTT
CDR3aa: CATKPGAGELFF

v_gene: TRBV11-2
abundance: -
d_gene: -
j_gene: TRBJ2-5
CDR3nt: TGTGCCAGCAGCTCCGTGACAGAAGGGTACCAAGAGACCCAGTACTTC
CDR3aa: CASSSVTEGYQETQYF

v_gene: TRBV6-2/TRBV6-3
abundance: -
d_gene: -
j_gene: TRBJ1-1
CDR3nt: TGTGCCAGCAGTTACTCGATAGGGGTTTGGACTGAAGCTTTCTTT
CDR3aa: CASSYSIGVWTEAFF

v_gene: TRBV7-9
abundance: -
d_gene: TRBD1
j_gene: TRBJ2-7
CDR3nt: TGTGCCAGCAGCCTAGGGACAGTCGACGAGCAGTACTTC
CDR3aa: CASSLGTVDEQYF

v_gene: TRBV7-8
abundance: -
d_gene: -
j_gene: TRBJ2-1
CDR3nt: TGTGCCAGCAGCTTACAGGGAGACAATGAGCAGTTCTTC
CDR3aa: CASSLQGDNEQFF

v_gene: TRBV12-3/TRBV12-4
abundance: -
d_gene: -
j_gene: TRBJ2-2
CDR3nt: TGTGCCAGCAGTATAGGGACCGGGGAGCTGTTTTTT
CDR3aa: CASSIGTGELFF

v_gene: TRBV18
abundance: -
d_gene: -
j_gene: TRBJ2-1
CDR3nt: TGTGCCAGCTCACCGGCGGGGTACAATGAGCAGTTCTTC
CDR3aa: CASSPAGYNEQFF

v_gene: TRBV5-1
abundance: -
d_gene: -
j_gene: TRBJ2-6
CDR3nt: TGCGCCAGCAGCTTGGGACTGGAACGTTACTCTGGGGCCAACGTCCTGACTTTC
CDR3aa: CASSLGLERYSGANVLTF

v_gene: TRBV11-3
abundance: -
d_gene: -
j_gene: TRBJ2-1
CDR3nt: TGTGCCAGCAGCTTAGCTGAGGCCTACAATGAGCAGTTCTTC
CDR3aa: CASSLAEAYNEQFF

v_gene: TRBV4-1
abundance: -
d_gene: TRBD1
j_gene: TRBJ1-2
CDR3nt: TGCGCCAGCAGCCCCAGCTTGGACAGGGCAGCTACTTATGGCTACACCTTC
CDR3aa: CASSPSLDRAATYGYTF

v_gene: TRBV4-3
abundance: few
d_gene: TRBD1
j_gene: TRBJ1-2
CDR3nt: TGCGCCAGCAGCCACGGACAGGGGGTCGACTATGGCTACACCTTC
CDR3aa: CASSHGQGVDYGYTF

v_gene: TRBV6-5
abundance: once
d_gene: TRBD1
j_gene: TRBJ1-1
CDR3nt: TGTGCCAGCAGGCCAGGGGGTAGGCCTGAAGCTTTCTTT
CDR3aa: CASRPGGRPEAFF

v_gene: TRBV5-1
abundance: -
d_gene: -
j_gene: TRBJ1-4
CDR3nt: TGCGCCAGCAGCTTGGTAGGACATTCCGATGAAAAACTGTTTTTT
CDR3aa: CASSLVGHSDEKLFF

v_gene: TRBV18
abundance: -
d_gene: TRBD1
j_gene: TRBJ1-1
CDR3nt: TGTGCCAGCTCGACGACAGGGGCGAACACTGAAGCTTTCTTT
CDR3aa: CASSTTGANTEAFF

v_gene: TRBV4-1
abundance: few
d_gene: -
j_gene: TRBJ1-2
CDR3nt: TGCGCCAGCAGCCAAATAGGTGGGGTGTACGGTGGCTACACCTTC
CDR3aa: CASSQIGGVYGGYTF

v_gene: TRBV19
abundance: few
d_gene: -
j_gene: TRBJ2-6
CDR3nt: TGTGCCAGTAGTCCCCCAATCTCTGGGGCCAACGTCCTGACTTTC
CDR3aa: CASSPPISGANVLTF

v_gene: TRBV19
abundance: -
d_gene: -
j_gene: TRBJ1-1
CDR3nt: TGTGCCAGTAGTACGTTGAGGCGACGCACTGAAGCTTTCTTT
CDR3aa: CASSTLRRRTEAFF

v_gene: TRBV27
abundance: once
d_gene: TRBD1
j_gene: TRBJ2-7
CDR3nt: TGTGCCAGCAGTTTATACCGGGACAGATCCTCCTACGAGCAGTACTTC
CDR3aa: CASSLYRDRSSYEQYF

v_gene: TRBV5-1
abundance: -
d_gene: -
j_gene: TRBJ2-5
CDR3nt: TGCGCCAGCAGCTCCTGGACTGAGCCGGACGAGACCCAGTACTTC
CDR3aa: CASSSWTEPDETQYF

v_gene: TRBV6-4
abundance: -
d_gene: -
j_gene: TRBJ2-2
CDR3nt: TGTGCCAGCAGTGACAGGAGCACCGGGGAGCTGTTTTTT
CDR3aa: CASSDRSTGELFF

v_gene: TRBV7-2
abundance: -
d_gene: -
j_gene: TRBJ2-7
CDR3nt: TGTGCCAGCAGTACAACCTTAGGGTTCAGCTACGAGCAGTACTTC
CDR3aa: CASSTTLGFSYEQYF

v_gene: TRBV7-8
abundance: -
d_gene: -
j_gene: TRBJ1-1
CDR3nt: TGTGCCAGCAGCTTAGTAAGGACCGTCTCGGAGGCTTTCTTT
CDR3aa: CASSLVRTVSEAFF